Listed below are T cell receptor beta chains from one sample, sequenced in a study of T cells in Graves' hyperthyroidism and ophthalmopathy. TCRdb analysed the multiplex PCR reads with MiXCR anew, one entry per CDR3 protein. The sample lists 650,000 to 750,000 distinct CDR3 sequences; 11% to 15% were seen once. The material sequenced was blood. All receptors derive from a woman aged 18-29 years with Graves' hyperthyroidism. Both conserved end residues are trimmed from each CDR3. The order of the fields is CDR3 protein, V gene, J gene, clone size. Only part of the rows carry a size: once, few, many, or a class if the clone is expanded.

ASSEGDPSTDTQY,TRBV2,TRBJ2-3,many
ASSPRGGAISGELF,TRBV18,TRBJ2-2,few
ASSFGDRLPTDTQY,TRBV12-3/TRBV12-4,TRBJ2-3,many
SAREGGGNQPQH,TRBV20-1,TRBJ1-5,many
ASSPLPGQANQPQH,TRBV6-1,TRBJ1-5,few
ACRTGRKFGYT,TRBV30,TRBJ1-2,many
AWSEGDTQY,TRBV30,TRBJ2-3,many
ASTLLGSTHPGELF,TRBV6-2/TRBV6-3,TRBJ2-2,-
AWGESYNEQF,TRBV30,TRBJ2-1,-
ASSQRLAGYEQY,TRBV4-3,TRBJ2-7,few
ASSVPGSNNQPQH,TRBV7-9,TRBJ1-5,few
SARALAGGPGNEQF,TRBV20-1,TRBJ2-1,-
ASSLSSGTSSYNEQF,TRBV7-3,TRBJ2-1,many
ASSSYEGINTDTQY,TRBV28,TRBJ2-3,many
ASSLWEPNTGELF,TRBV27,TRBJ2-2,-
ATSDSGQPNEKLF,TRBV24-1,TRBJ1-4,-
ASSEFGPLVENQPQH,TRBV25-1,TRBJ1-5,-
ASRYRRGGGGYT,TRBV5-8,TRBJ1-2,few
ASTAGYNQPQH,TRBV12-3/TRBV12-4,TRBJ1-5,few
ASSLSGTPGLNEQF,TRBV6-2/TRBV6-3,TRBJ2-1,few
ASSLGVGQGQAEAF,TRBV7-9,TRBJ1-1,-
ASSSEGGPQETQY,TRBV7-8,TRBJ2-5,-
ASSSSLIYEQY,TRBV7-9,TRBJ2-7,many